This TCR beta chain derives from a study of human T cells and chemical hapten exposure. About the research overall: Small pooled library volume differences chiefly drove per-sample TCR yield variation. Study-level points and caveats: DPC sensitization produced no change in TCRs with frequency above 1 in 1000.

CDR3 length equals 15 residues. Germline values: CDR1 SGHRS, CDR2 YFSETQ. V lost 3 bases to trimming and J lost 5 bases, with 12 bases between them. The study extracted total RNA from unfractionated whole blood. This clonotype has ten or more counts. The antigen is unknown. Individual cDNA molecules received unique molecular identifiers in the library. In the source study's methods: There were a median of roughly 100,000 TCRs per sample, with a range from about 20,000 to 700,000. One entry per CDR3 protein results from TCRdb running MiXCR on the reads. The V and J calls and clone size come from TCRdb's table, not from the authors' own analysis. Of around 120,000 distinct CDR3 sequences in the sample, around 8.5% were seen once.

This chain uses TRBV5-1 with TRBJ1-6; D is undetermined. This receptor was taken from a human donor in good health. Some clones in this sample may be carry-over from other donors' samples. Sequencing was carried out using whole blood. The CDR3 reads CASSSSPGHNSPLHF. The CDR3 DNA follows: TGCGCCAGCAGCTCTTCACCCGGGCATAATTCACCCCTCCACTTT.